This T cell receptor beta chain was recovered during a study of blood T cell repertoires in COVID-19. The protocol was immunoSEQ multiplex PCR, while the TCRdb copy is restricted to in-frame clones and leaves out a portion. Of about 440,000 clones in the sample, 80% to 90% are singletons; the top ten hold around 4.4%. The CDR3 sequence is 14 residues long. In germline, CDR1 is SGHRS, CDR2 YFSETQ. V was clipped by 2 bases and J by 7 bases, with 15 bases between them. The receptor's source is a woman under 40 with acute or convalescent COVID-19. The rearrangement uses TRBV5-1 and TRBJ1-2; weak D call: TRBD1 (5 bases). The material sequenced was peripheral blood. The CDR3 sequence is CASSLNPGTTGYTF. CDR3 in DNA: TGCGCCAGCAGCTTAAATCCAGGGACTACTGGCTACACCTTC.